This T cell receptor (beta chain) was sequenced in a study of T cell responses to AZD1222 COVID-19 vaccine. Sequencing was performed with immunoSEQ multiplex PCR; in TCRdb, only in-frame clones are kept and a portion is missing. The table records some 280,000 clones, roughly 93% of them present only once. For this clone: The antigen remains undetermined.

Second doses at about 4 or about 12 weeks were pooled. Study observations and caveats: In a largely white British group with more females than males, clonal diversity was possibly underestimated. Following two doses of AZD1222, Spike-specific TCR breadth and depth rose. Baseline antibody screening turned up just five to seven seropositive AZD1222 recipients.

The V end lost 0 bases, the J end lost 0 bases, and 6 bases lay between the germline ends. Germline CDR1 and CDR2: LGHDT and YNNKEL (reference sequence). The CDR3 totals 16 residues. This chain links TRBV3-1 (or the pseudogene TRBV3-2) with TRBJ1-6; D uncertain. The receptor was isolated from an adult who received the AZD1222 COVID-19 vaccine. Specimen: peripheral blood, collected 28 days after the second AZD1222 dose. CDR3 nucleotide sequence: TGTGCCAGCAGCCAAGAGAGAGACTCCTATAATTCACCCCTCCACTTT. It specifies CASSQERDSYNSPLHF.